The entry below gives a single T cell receptor (beta chain) sequence along with its context. Antigen: not known. The repertoire was sequenced with immunoSEQ multiplex PCR; TCRdb's copy has only in-frame clones and lacks some. This sample has some 2,000,000 clones; approximately 96% occur once, and the top ten carry 0.1% to 0.15%. The sample originates from a study of shared clonotypes between healthy human individuals. Study at large: The study used three CD4 naive, three CD4 memory, two CD8 naive and one CD8 memory plate per donor.

Study-level results: It was observed that around 5% of naive CD4 clonotypes were shared across several donors. With few donors, the genetic and exposure-history diversity represented was limited. Relative to clonotypes present in all four donors, those not shared had lower generation probabilities.

Germline V gene sequence: CDR1 SGDLS, CDR2 YYNGEE. Trimming pared 0 bases from V and 1 base from J, leaving 13 bases between. The CDR3 covers 17 residues. What was sequenced was naive CD4+ T cells sorted from blood. Specified subset: CD45RA+ positively selected. The sequence came from a man aged 18-30 years in good health. The V gene is TRBV9, the J gene TRBJ2-2; D might be TRBD2 (6 bases). CDR3 sequence (DNA): TGTGCCAGCAGCGTAGACCTGGGGACTGTGAACACCGGGGAGCTGTTTTTT. Its protein is CASSVDLGTVNTGELFF.